This is a list of T cell receptor beta chains from one sample in a study of T-cell memory formation after mild COVID-19. TCRdb redid the calling of the 5' RACE reads with MiXCR, one entry per CDR3 protein. The sample holds roughly 42,000 distinct CDR3 sequences, about 7.3% seen once. Sequenced material: PBMCs or a T cell subset sorted from them (not recorded which). The receptors stem from a man between 18 and 35 years old who had mild COVID-19 (a few samples of this study predate the infection). Cell type and time point are not known. Both conserved end residues are part of each CDR3. A D gene is named only where the DNA matches it firmly. Some rows mark clone size as missing; the rest say once, few, many or name a class of expanded clone.

d_call j_call clone_size v_call cdr3_nt cdr3_aa
NA TRBJ1-2 few TRBV25-1 TGTGCCAGCAGCCGAATCCCAGGGGATGGCTACACCTTC CASSRIPGDGYTF
TRBD1 TRBJ2-1 NA TRBV20-1 TGCAGTGCTAGCGGCGTCAGGGGGTACAATGAGCAGTTCTTC CSASGVRGYNEQFF
NA TRBJ1-5 many TRBV12-3/TRBV12-4 TGTGCCAGCAGCTCCCGGACCCCGGGCCAGCCCCAGCATTTT CASSSRTPGQPQHF
NA TRBJ2-1 few TRBV29-1 TGCAGCGCCAAAACTGACAATGAGCAGTTCTTC CSAKTDNEQFF
NA TRBJ1-1 many TRBV12-3/TRBV12-4 TGTGCCAGCAGCTTAGGACCGAACACTGAAGCTTTCTTT CASSLGPNTEAFF
NA TRBJ1-2 few TRBV7-2 TGTGCCAGCAGCCACCCTACCCGGGGCTACACCTTC CASSHPTRGYTF
TRBD2 TRBJ2-3 few TRBV7-3 TGTGCCAGCAGCTCCCGCGTCGGCGGGGGGGCCGCAGATACGCAGTATTTT CASSSRVGGGAADTQYF
NA TRBJ1-4 NA TRBV12-3/TRBV12-4 TGTGCCAGCACCCCGTTGGCCCATGCAACTAATGAAAAACTGTTTTTT CASTPLAHATNEKLFF
TRBD1 TRBJ2-2 NA TRBV2 TGTGCCAGCAGTCGACAGGGCGGCACCGGGGAGCTGTTTTTT CASSRQGGTGELFF
TRBD2 TRBJ2-3 NA TRBV2 TGTGCCAGCAGTCGAGGACTAGCGGGGAACACAGATACGCAGTATTTT CASSRGLAGNTDTQYF
NA TRBJ1-1 few TRBV7-6 TGTGCCAGCAGCCTGGGAGGGCCGGGCACTGAAGCTTTCTTT CASSLGGPGTEAFF
TRBD2 TRBJ2-3 few TRBV11-2 TGTGCCAGCAGCACCCCCCTAAGCGGGGGGTATACAGATACGCAGTATTTT CASSTPLSGGYTDTQYF
TRBD2 TRBJ2-3 NA TRBV12-5 TGTGCTAGTGGCCCGGGGACTAGTGTTGATGCAGATACGCAGTATTTT CASGPGTSVDADTQYF
NA TRBJ1-3 NA TRBV5-1 TGCGCCAGCAGCCCAGGCTACAGGCCTGCCTCTGGAAACACCATATATTTT CASSPGYRPASGNTIYF
NA TRBJ2-3 few TRBV5-1 TGCGCCAGCAGCGCCGGGACCGCTAGCACAGATACGCAGTATTTT CASSAGTASTDTQYF
NA TRBJ2-5 many TRBV7-2 TGTGCCAGCAGCTTAGACTGGCAAGAGACCCAGTACTTC CASSLDWQETQYF
NA TRBJ2-1 few TRBV7-2 TGTGCCAGCAGCTTAGAGGCGGGGGAGCAGTTCTTC CASSLEAGEQFF
NA TRBJ2-5 few TRBV9 TGTGCCAGCAGCGTCTCAGGGGAGGGAGAGACCCAGTACTTC CASSVSGEGETQYF
TRBD2 TRBJ2-1 NA TRBV7-3 TGTGCCAGCAGCGATCAAGACGGGACTAGCCAGTTCTTC CASSDQDGTSQFF
TRBD2 TRBJ2-2 NA TRBV2 TGTGCCAGCAGTGGGACTAGCGGGGCGAACACCGGGGAGCTGTTTTTT CASSGTSGANTGELFF
TRBD2 TRBJ2-3 many TRBV25-1 TGTGCCAGCAGTGACTCGGCGGGGGATGGGGATACGCAGTATTTT CASSDSAGDGDTQYF
NA TRBJ2-5 many TRBV4-3 TGCGCCAGCAGCCAAGATTTGACTACCTTAGGACTGACCCAGTACTTC CASSQDLTTLGLTQYF
NA TRBJ1-2 few TRBV6-1 TGTGCCAGCAGTCCCCGACCGAATGATGGCTACACCTTC CASSPRPNDGYTF
NA TRBJ1-3 NA TRBV7-2 TGTGCCAGCAGCTTAGGACCGTCTGGAAACACCATATATTTT CASSLGPSGNTIYF